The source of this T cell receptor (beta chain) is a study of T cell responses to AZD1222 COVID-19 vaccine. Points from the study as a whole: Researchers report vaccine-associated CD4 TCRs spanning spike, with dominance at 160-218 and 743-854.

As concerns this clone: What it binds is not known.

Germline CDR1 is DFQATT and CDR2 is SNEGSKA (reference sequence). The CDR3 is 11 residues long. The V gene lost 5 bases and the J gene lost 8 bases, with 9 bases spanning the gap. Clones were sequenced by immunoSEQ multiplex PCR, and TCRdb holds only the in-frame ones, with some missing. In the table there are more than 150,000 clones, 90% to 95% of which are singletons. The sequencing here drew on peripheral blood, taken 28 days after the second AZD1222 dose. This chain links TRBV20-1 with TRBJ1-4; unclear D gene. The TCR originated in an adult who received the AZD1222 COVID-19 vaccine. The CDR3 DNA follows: TGCAGTGCTCCAGGAACCGAAAAACTGTTTTTT. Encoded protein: CSAPGTEKLFF.